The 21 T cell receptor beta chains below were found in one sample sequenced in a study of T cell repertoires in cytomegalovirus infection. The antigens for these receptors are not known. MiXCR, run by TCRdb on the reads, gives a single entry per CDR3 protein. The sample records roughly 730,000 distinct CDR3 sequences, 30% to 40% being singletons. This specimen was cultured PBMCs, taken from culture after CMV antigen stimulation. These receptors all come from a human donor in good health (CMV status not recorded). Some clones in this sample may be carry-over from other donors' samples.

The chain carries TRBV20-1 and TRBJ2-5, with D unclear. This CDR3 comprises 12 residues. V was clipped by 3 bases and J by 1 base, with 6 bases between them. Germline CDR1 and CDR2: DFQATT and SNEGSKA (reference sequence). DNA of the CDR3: TGCAGTGCTAGGGCACCCCAAGAGACCCAGTACTTC. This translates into CSARAPQETQYF.

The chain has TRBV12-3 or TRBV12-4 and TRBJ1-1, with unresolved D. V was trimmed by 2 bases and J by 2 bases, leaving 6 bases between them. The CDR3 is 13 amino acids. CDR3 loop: CASSLRSNTEAFF. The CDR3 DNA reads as TGTGCCAGCAGTTTAAGGTCCAACACTGAAGCTTTCTTT.

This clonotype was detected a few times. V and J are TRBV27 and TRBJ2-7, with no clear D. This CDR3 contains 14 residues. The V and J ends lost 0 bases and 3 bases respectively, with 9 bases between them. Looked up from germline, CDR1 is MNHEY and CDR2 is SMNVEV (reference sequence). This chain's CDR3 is CASSLSGFDYEQYF. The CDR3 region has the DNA TGTGCCAGCAGTTTATCGGGCTTCGACTACGAGCAGTACTTC.

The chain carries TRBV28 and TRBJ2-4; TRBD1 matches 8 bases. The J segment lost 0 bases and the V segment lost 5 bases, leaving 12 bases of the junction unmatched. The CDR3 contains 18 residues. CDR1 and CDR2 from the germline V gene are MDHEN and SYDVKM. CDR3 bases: TGTGCCAGCAGTATCAGGGGGCTTTCATCCCTAGCCAAAAACATTCAGTACTTC. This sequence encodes CASSIRGLSSLAKNIQYF.

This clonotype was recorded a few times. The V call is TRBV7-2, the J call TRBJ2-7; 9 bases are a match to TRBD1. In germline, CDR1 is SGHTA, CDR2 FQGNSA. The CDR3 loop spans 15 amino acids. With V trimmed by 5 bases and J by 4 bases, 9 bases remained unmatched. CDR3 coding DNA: TGTGCCAGCAGCCAAACCGGGACAGGGCCGTACGAGCAGTACTTC. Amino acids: CASSQTGTGPYEQYF.

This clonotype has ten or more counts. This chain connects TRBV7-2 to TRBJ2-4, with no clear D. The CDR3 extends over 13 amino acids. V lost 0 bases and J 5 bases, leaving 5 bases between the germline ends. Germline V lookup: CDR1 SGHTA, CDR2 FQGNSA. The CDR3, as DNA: TGTGCCAGCAGCTTAGCAGGAGAAAACATTCAGTACTTC. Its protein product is CASSLAGENIQYF.

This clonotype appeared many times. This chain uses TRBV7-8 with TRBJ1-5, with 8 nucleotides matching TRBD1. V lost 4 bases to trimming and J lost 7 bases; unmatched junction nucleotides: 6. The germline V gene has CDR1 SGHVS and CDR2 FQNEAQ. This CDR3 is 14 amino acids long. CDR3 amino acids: CASSSGQGSQPQHF. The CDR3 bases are TGTGCCAGCAGCTCCGGACAGGGAAGCCAGCCCCAGCATTTT.

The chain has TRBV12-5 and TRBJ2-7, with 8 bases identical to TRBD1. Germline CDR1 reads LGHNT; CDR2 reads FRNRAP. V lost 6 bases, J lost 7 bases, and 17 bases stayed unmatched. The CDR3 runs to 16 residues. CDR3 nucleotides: TGTGCTAGTGGCCGCTTAGCCGCAGGGGGCGAAGGGGAGCAGTACTTC. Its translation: CASGRLAAGGEGEQYF. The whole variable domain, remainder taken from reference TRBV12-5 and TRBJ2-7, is DARVTQTPRHKVTEMGQEVTMRCQPILGHNTVFWYRQTMMQGLELLAYFRNRAPLDDSGMPKDRFSAEMPDATLATLKIQPSEPRDSAVYFCASGRLAAGGEGEQYFGPGTRLTVT.

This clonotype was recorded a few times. This CDR3 reads CASSLDPGVGSPLHF. Here the CDR3 DNA reads TGTGCCAGCAGCTTAGATCCAGGCGTAGGATCACCCCTCCACTTT. The rearrangement joins TRBV7-6 to TRBJ1-6; D gene unclear. The CDR3 extends over 15 amino acids. The germline gives CDR1 SGHVS, CDR2 FNYEAQ. The V end was cut by 1 base, the J end by 10 bases, with 14 bases between.

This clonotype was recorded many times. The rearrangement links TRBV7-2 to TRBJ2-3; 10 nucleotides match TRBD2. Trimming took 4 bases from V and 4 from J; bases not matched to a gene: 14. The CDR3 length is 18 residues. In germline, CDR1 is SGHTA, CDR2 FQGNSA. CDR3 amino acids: CASSSKAQRLAGADTQYF. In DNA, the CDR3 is TGTGCCAGCAGCTCCAAGGCCCAGAGACTAGCGGGTGCAGATACGCAGTATTTT. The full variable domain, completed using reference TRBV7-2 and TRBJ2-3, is GAGVSQSPSNKVTEKGKDVELRCDPISGHTALYWYRQSLGQGLEFLIYFQGNSAPDKSGLPSDRFSAERTGGSVSTLTIQRTQQEDSAVYLCASSSKAQRLAGADTQYFGPGTRLTVL.

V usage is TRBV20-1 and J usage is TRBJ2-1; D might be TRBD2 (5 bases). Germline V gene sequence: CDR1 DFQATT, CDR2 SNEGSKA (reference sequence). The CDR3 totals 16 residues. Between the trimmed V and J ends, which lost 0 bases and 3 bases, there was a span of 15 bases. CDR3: CSARDPRSGGYNEQFF. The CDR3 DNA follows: TGCAGTGCTAGAGATCCCCGCAGCGGCGGCTACAATGAGCAGTTCTTC.

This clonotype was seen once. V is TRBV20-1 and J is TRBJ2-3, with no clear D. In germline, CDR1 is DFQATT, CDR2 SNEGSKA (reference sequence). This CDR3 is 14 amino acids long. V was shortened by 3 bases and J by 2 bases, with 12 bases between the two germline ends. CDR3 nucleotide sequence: TGCAGTGCTAGGGGCACCTACTACACAGATACGCAGTATTTT. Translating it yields CSARGTYYTDTQYF.

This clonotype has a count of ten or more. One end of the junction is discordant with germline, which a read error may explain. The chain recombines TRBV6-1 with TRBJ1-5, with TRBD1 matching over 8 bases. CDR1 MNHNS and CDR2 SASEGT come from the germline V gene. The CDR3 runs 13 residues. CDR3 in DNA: TGTGCCAGCAGCGAAGGACAGGGTCAGCCCCAGCATTTT. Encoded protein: CASSEGQGQPQHF.

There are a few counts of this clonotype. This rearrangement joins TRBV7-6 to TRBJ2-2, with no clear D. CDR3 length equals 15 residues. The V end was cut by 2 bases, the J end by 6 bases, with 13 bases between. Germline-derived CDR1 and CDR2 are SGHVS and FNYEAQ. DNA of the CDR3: TGTGCCAGCAGCTTAACCTTAGCTTCAGCCGGGGAGCTGTTTTTT. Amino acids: CASSLTLASAGELFF.

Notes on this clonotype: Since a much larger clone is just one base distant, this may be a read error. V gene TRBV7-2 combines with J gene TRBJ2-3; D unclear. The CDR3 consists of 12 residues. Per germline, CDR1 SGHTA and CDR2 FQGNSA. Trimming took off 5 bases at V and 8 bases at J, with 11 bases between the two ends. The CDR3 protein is CASSHSVVTQYF. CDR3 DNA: TGTGCCAGCAGCCATAGTGTAGTTACGCAGTATTTT.

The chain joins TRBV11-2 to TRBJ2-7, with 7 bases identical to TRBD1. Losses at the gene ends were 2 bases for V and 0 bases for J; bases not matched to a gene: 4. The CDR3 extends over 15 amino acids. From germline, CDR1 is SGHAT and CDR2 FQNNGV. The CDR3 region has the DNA TGTGCCAGCAGCTTACAGGACAGGATCTCCTACGAGCAGTACTTC. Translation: CASSLQDRISYEQYF.

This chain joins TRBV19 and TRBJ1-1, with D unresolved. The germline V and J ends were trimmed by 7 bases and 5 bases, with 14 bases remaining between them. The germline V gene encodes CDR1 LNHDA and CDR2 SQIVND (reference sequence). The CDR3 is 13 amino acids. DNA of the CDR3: TGTGCCAGTATCCCCAGAGACCGTACTGAAGCTTTCTTT. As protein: CASIPRDRTEAFF.

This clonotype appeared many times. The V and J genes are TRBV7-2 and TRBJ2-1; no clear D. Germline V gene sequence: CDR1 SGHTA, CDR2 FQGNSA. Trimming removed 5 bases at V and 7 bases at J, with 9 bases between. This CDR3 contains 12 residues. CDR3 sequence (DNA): TGTGCCAGCAGCAAATCCGCTAATGAGCAGTTCTTC. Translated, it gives CASSKSANEQFF.

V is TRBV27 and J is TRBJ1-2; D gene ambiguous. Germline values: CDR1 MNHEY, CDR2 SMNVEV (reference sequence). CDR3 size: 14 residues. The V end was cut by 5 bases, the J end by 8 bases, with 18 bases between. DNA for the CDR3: TGTGCCAGCAGTCCCCTCGGGCAGAATGTCGGCTACACCTTC. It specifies CASSPLGQNVGYTF.

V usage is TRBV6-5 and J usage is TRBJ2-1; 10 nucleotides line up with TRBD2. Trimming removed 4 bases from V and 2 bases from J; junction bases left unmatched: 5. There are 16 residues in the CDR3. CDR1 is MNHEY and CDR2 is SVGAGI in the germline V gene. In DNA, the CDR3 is TGTGCCAGCAGTTGGAGCGGGAGGGGGGCCTACAATGAGCAGTTCTTC. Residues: CASSWSGRGAYNEQFF.

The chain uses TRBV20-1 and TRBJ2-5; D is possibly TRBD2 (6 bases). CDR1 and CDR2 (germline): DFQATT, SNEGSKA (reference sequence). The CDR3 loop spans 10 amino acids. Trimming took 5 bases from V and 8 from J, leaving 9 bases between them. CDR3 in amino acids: CSAGGDTQYF. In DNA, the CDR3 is TGCAGTGCTGGCGGGGATACCCAGTACTTC.